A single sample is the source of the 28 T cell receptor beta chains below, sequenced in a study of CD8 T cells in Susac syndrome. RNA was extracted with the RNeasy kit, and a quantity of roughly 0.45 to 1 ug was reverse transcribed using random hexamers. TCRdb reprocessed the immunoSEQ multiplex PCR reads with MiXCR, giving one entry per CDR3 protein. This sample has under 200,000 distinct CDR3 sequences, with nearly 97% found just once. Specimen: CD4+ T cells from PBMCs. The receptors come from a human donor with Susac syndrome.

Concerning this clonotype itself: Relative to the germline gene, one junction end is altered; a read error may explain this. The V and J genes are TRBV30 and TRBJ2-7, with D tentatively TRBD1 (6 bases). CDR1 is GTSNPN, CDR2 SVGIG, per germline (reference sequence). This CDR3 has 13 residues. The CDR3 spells CAWSVPPQGTRRF. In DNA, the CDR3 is TGTGCCTGGAGTGTACCCCCTCAGGGGACCCGCCGCTTC.

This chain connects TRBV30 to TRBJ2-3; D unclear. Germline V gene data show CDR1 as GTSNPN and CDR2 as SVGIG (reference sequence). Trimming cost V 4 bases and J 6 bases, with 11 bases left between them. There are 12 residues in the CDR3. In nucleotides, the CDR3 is TGTGCCTGGACCCAACGGCGGGATACGCAGTATTTT. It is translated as CAWTQRRDTQYF.

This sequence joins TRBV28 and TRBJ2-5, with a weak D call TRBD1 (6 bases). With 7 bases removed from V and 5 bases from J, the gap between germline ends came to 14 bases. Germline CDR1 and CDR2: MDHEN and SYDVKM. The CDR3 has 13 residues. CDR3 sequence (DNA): TGTGCCAGCACCCGGACAGCTGTCGAGACCCAGTACTTC. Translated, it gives CASTRTAVETQYF.

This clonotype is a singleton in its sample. The CDR3 DNA reads TGTGCCAGCAGACTAGCGGGAGAAGGTTACAATGAGCAGTTCTTC. Translation gives CASRLAGEGYNEQFF. The chain joins TRBV7-8 to TRBJ2-1, with 11 bases lining up with TRBD2. The CDR3 has 15 amino acids. The V and J ends lost 6 bases and 4 bases, in that order; junction bases with no gene match: 5. Germline loops: CDR1 SGHVS, CDR2 FQNEAQ.

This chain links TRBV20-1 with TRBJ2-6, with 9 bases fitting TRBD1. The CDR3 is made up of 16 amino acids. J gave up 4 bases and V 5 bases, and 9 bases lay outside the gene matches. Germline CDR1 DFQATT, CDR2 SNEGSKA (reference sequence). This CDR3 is CSASGTGNFGANVLTF. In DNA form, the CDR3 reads TGCAGTGCTTCCGGGACAGGGAATTTCGGGGCCAACGTCCTGACTTTC.

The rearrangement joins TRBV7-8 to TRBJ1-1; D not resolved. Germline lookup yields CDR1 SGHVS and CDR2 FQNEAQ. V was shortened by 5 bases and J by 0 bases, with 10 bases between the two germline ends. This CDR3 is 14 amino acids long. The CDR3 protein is CASSIRIMNTEAFF. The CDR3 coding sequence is TGTGCCAGCAGCATCAGGATCATGAACACTGAAGCTTTCTTT.

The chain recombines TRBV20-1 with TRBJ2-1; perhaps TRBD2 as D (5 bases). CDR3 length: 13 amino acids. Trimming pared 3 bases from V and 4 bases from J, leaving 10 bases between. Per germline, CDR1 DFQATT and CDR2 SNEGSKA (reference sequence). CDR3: CSARSDSYNEQFF. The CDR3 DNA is TGCAGTGCTAGGTCGGACTCTTACAATGAGCAGTTCTTC.

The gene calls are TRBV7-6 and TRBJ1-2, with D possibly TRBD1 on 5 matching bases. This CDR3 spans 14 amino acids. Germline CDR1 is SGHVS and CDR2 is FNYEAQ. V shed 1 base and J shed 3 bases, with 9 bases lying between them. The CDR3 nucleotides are TGTGCCAGCAGCTTAGGGGGCGGAGACTATGGCTACACCTTC. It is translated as CASSLGGGDYGYTF. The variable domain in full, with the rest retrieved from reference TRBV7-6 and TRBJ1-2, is GAGVSQSPRYKVTKRGQDVALRCDPISGHVSLYWYRQALGQGPEFLTYFNYEAQQDKSGLPNDRFSAERPEGSISTLTIQRTEQRDSAMYRCASSLGGGDYGYTFGSGTRLTVV.

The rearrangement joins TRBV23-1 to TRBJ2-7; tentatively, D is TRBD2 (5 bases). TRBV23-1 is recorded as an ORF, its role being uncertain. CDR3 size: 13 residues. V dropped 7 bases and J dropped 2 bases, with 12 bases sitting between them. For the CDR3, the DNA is TGCGCCAGCATGAGGGCAAGCGCCTACGAGCAGTACTTC. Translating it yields CASMRASAYEQYF.

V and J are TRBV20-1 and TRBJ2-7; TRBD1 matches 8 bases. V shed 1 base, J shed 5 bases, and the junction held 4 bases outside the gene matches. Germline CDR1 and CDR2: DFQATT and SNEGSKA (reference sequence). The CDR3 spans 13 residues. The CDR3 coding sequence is TGCAGTGCTAGAGGACAGGGGATGAACGAGCAGTACTTC. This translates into CSARGQGMNEQYF.

The CDR3 loop is CASSLGAGAASYEQYF. CDR3 nucleotides: TGTGCCAGCAGCTTAGGAGCGGGGGCCGCCTCCTACGAGCAGTACTTC. The chain carries TRBV7-2 and TRBJ2-7; the match to TRBD2 covers 8 bases. V gave up 1 base and J gave up 0 bases; unmatched junction bases: 5. There are 16 residues in the CDR3. In germline, CDR1 is SGHTA, CDR2 FQGNSA. Based on the CDR3 plus reference TRBV7-2 and TRBJ2-7, the full variable domain is GAGVSQSPSNKVTEKGKDVELRCDPISGHTALYWYRQSLGQGLEFLIYFQGNSAPDKSGLPSDRFSAERTGGSVSTLTIQRTQQEDSAVYLCASSLGAGAASYEQYFGPGTRLTVT.

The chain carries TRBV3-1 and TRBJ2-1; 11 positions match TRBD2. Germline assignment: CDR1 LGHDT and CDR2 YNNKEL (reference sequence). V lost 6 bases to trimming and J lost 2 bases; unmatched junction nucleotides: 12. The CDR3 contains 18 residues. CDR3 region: CASSERASGGRTYNEQFF. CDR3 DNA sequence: TGTGCCAGCAGTGAAAGGGCTAGCGGGGGGCGGACCTACAATGAGCAGTTCTTC.

As DNA, the CDR3 is TGCAGTGCTAGAGTCGCAGGCTACGAGCAGTACTTC. This codes for CSARVAGYEQYF. V gene TRBV20-1 combines with J gene TRBJ2-7; no firm D call. CDR3 length: 12 amino acids. Trimming removed 1 base from V and 3 bases from J, with 7 bases in between. Germline loops: CDR1 DFQATT, CDR2 SNEGSKA (reference sequence).

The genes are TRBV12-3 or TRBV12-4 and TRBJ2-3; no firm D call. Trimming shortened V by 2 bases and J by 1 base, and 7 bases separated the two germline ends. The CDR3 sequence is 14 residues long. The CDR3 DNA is TGTGCCAGCAGTTTACCATCAGGCACAGATACGCAGTATTTT. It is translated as CASSLPSGTDTQYF.

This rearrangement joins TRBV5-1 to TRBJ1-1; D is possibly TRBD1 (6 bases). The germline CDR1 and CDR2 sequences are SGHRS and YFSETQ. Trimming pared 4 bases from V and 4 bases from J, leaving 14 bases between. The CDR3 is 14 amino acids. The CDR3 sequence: CASSNQTGFTEAFF. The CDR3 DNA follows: TGCGCCAGCAGCAACCAAACAGGGTTCACTGAAGCTTTCTTT.

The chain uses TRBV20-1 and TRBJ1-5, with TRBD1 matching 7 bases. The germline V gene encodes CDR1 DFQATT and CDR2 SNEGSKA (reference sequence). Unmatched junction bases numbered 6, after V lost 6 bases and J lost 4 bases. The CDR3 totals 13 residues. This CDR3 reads CSALDRTNQPQHF. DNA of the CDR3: TGCAGTGCACTGGACAGGACTAATCAGCCCCAGCATTTT.

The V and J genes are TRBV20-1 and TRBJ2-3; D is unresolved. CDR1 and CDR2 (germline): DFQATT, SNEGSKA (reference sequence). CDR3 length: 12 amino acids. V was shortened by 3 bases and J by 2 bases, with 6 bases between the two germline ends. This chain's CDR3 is CSARGNTDTQYF. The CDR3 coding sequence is TGCAGTGCTAGGGGGAACACAGATACGCAGTATTTT.

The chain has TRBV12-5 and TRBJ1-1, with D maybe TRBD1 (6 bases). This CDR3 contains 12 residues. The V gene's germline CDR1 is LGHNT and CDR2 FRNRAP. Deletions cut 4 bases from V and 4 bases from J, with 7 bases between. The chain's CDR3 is CASGSDSTEAFF. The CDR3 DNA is TGTGCTAGTGGTTCGGACAGCACTGAAGCTTTCTTT.

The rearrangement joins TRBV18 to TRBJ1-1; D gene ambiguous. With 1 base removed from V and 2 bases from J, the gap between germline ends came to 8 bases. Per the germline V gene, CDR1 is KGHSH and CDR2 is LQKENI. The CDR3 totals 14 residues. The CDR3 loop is CASSPLNINTEAFF. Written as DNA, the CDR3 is TGTGCCAGCTCACCACTGAACATCAACACTGAAGCTTTCTTT.

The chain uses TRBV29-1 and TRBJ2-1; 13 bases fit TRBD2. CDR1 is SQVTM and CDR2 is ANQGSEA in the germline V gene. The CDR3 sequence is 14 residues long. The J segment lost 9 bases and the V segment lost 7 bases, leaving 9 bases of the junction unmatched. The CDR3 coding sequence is TGCAGCGCCCGTGGTACTAGCGGGGGGGGTGAGCAGTTCTTC. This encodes CSARGTSGGGEQFF.

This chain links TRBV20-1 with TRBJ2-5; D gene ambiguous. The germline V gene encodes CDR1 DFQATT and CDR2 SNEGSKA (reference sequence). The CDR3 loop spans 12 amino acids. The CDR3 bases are TGCGGCTATTCAAGGGTGGGGGAGACCCAGTACTTC. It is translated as CGYSRVGETQYF.

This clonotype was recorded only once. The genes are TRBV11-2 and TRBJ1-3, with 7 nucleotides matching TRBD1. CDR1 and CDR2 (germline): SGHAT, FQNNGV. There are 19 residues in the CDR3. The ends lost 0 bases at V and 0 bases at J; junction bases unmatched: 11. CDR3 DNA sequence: TGTGCCAGCAGCTTAGATCCCTCATCTGACAGGGCCTCTGGAAACACCATATATTTT. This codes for CASSLDPSSDRASGNTIYF.

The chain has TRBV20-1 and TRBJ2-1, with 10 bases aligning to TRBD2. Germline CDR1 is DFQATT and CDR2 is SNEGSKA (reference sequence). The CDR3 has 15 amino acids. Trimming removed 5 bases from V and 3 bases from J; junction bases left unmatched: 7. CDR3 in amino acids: CSAEILAGSYNEQFF. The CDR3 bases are TGCAGTGCTGAAATACTAGCGGGGAGCTACAATGAGCAGTTCTTC.

The CDR3 here is CASSTGGISEKLFF. CDR3 bases: TGTGCCAGCAGTACCGGTGGGATTAGTGAAAAACTGTTTTTT. V and J are TRBV27 and TRBJ1-4; D not certain. This CDR3 has 14 residues. V lost 5 bases and J 7 bases, leaving 14 bases between the germline ends. Germline values: CDR1 MNHEY, CDR2 SMNVEV (reference sequence).

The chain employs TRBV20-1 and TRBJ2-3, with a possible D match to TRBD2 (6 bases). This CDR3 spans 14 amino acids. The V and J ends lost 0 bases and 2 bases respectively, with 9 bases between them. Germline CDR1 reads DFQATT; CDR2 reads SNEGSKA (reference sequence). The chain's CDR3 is CSARDREVTDTQYF. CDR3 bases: TGCAGTGCTAGAGACAGGGAGGTCACAGATACGCAGTATTTT.

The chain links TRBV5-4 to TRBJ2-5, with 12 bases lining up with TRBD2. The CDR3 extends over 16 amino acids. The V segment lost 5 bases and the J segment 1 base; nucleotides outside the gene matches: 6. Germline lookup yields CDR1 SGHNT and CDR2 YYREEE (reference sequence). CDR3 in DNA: TGTGCCAGCAGGCTCACTAGCGGGGGGTTCCAAGAGACCCAGTACTTC. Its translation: CASRLTSGGFQETQYF. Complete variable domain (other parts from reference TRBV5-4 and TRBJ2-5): ETGVTQSPTHLIKTRGQQVTLRCSSQSGHNTVSWYQQALGQGPQFIFQYYREEENGRGNFPPRFSGLQFPNYSSELNVNALELDDSALYLCASRLTSGGFQETQYFGPGTRLLVL.

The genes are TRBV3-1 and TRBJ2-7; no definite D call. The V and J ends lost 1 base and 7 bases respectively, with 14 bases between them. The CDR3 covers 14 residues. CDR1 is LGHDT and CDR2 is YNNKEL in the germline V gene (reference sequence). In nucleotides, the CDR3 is TGTGCCAGCAGCCAAGGGGAACCTTGGAGTGAGCAGTACTTC. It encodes CASSQGEPWSEQYF.

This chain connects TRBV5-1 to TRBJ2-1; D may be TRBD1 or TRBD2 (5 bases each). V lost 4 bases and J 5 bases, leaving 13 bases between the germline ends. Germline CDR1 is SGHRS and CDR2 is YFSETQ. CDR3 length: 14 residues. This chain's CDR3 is CASSHPGTHNEQFF. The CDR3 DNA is TGCGCCAGCAGCCATCCCGGGACCCACAATGAGCAGTTCTTC.